Only a few counts were recorded for the clone carrying this TCR beta chain. Its target is unknown. This record comes from a study of cytomegalovirus exposure and HLA in healthy donors. Study-wide findings and caveats: When analyzed later, a missense DCLRE1C variant was found to be linked to TCR beta V- and J-gene trimming.

Primers: 60 Vbeta forward and 13 Jbeta reverse. Using immunoSEQ multiplex PCR, the repertoire was profiled, and TCRdb retains in-frame clones only, with some absent. The table has some 160,000 clones, 77% seen once; the top ten hold 1.6%. Trimming stripped 4 bases from V and 1 base from J, with 18 bases between. The CDR3 loop spans 16 amino acids. Germline CDR1 and CDR2: SQVTM and ANQGSEA. The TCR comes from a woman under 40 in good health and CMV-seronegative. The gene calls are TRBV29-1 and TRBJ2-3, with D perhaps matching TRBD1 (6 bases). The sample consisted of PBMCs. The chain's CDR3 is CSVGSPSGVGTDTQYF. In DNA, the CDR3 is TGCAGCGTTGGGTCCCCCTCAGGGGTCGGCACAGATACGCAGTATTTT.